The 23 T cell receptor beta chains listed next were all sequenced from one sample in a study of cytomegalovirus exposure and HLA in healthy donors. Primers included in the PCR were 60 Vbeta and 13 Jbeta primers. Generated by immunoSEQ multiplex PCR, the TCRdb table keeps only in-frame clones and is missing some. The sample consists of more than 90,000 clones, less than 80% of them appearing once. The sequenced material came from PBMCs. These receptors originate from a woman aged 40 to 55 in good health and CMV-seropositive.

The V gene is TRBV7-8, the J gene TRBJ2-7, with 10 nucleotides matching TRBD2. The CDR3 is 15 residues long. The trim removed 1 base at V and 3 bases at J, leaving 3 bases unmatched. Germline loops: CDR1 SGHVS, CDR2 FQNEAQ. The CDR3 is CASSLGTSGHYEQYF. The DNA for the CDR3 is TGTGCCAGCAGCTTAGGGACTAGCGGCCACTACGAGCAGTACTTC.

The V gene is TRBV5-4, the J gene TRBJ2-7, with 8 positions matching TRBD1. The CDR3 is 14 amino acids. CDR1 SGHNT and CDR2 YYREEE come from the germline V gene (reference sequence). With V trimmed by 3 bases and J by 4 bases, 6 bases remained unmatched. The CDR3 here is CASSSRTGIYEQYF. The CDR3 region has the DNA TGTGCCAGCAGCTCCCGGACAGGGATTTACGAGCAGTACTTC.

This clone was counted a few times. CDR3 protein: CASSKDKNEQYF. The CDR3 nucleotides are TGTGCCAGCAGCAAAGACAAGAACGAGCAGTACTTC. This sequence joins TRBV7-6 and TRBJ2-7; D gene ambiguous. CDR3 length: 12 amino acids. Deletions cut 5 bases from V and 5 bases from J, with 10 bases between. The germline gives CDR1 SGHVS, CDR2 FNYEAQ.

This chain connects TRBV13 to TRBJ2-7; 7 nucleotides agree with TRBD2. There are 16 residues in the CDR3. Germline V gene lookup returns CDR1 PRHDT and CDR2 FYEKMQ (reference sequence). The V segment lost 0 bases and the J segment 0 bases; nucleotides outside the gene matches: 5. CDR3 sequence (DNA): TGTGCCAGCAGCTTAGGAGGGGCTAGCGGCTCCTACGAGCAGTACTTC. As protein: CASSLGGASGSYEQYF.

The V and J genes are TRBV6-5 and TRBJ1-1, with TRBD1 identical over 8 bases. The germline V gene encodes CDR1 MNHEY and CDR2 SVGAGI. Trimming removed 4 bases from V and 12 bases from J; junction bases left unmatched: 7. This CDR3 is built from 12 residues. The chain's CDR3 is CASSSRTGSSFF. The CDR3 nucleotides read TGTGCCAGCAGTTCCCGGACAGGGAGCTCTTTCTTT.

The chain is built from TRBV2 and TRBJ2-2; maybe TRBD2 (7 bases). This CDR3 region has 13 residues. Trimming removed 6 bases from V and 6 bases from J, with 11 bases in between. Germline V gene sequence: CDR1 SNHLY, CDR2 FYNNEI. CDR3 amino acids: CASRGEGAGELFF. The CDR3 DNA sequence: TGTGCCAGCAGGGGGGAGGGGGCCGGGGAGCTGTTTTTT.

This clone was detected only a few times. The chain combines TRBV30 with TRBJ1-4; D gene uncertain. This CDR3 is 14 amino acids long. Germline V gene sequence: CDR1 GTSNPN, CDR2 SVGIG (reference sequence). Trimming cost V 3 bases and J 8 bases, with 16 bases left between them. Here the CDR3 reads CAWSNGPHGEKLFF. CDR3 nucleotides: TGTGCCTGGAGCAATGGCCCCCACGGGGAAAAACTGTTTTTT.

This clone showed up just a few times. The chain links TRBV2 to TRBJ1-1; 7 nucleotides agree with TRBD1. The CDR3 is made up of 14 amino acids. After removal of 7 bases from V and 4 bases from J, the junction contained 9 bases not matched to a gene. Germline loops: CDR1 SNHLY, CDR2 FYNNEI. The CDR3, as DNA: TGTGCCAGCACCATCGACAGGGTGGTCACTGAAGCTTTCTTT. As protein: CASTIDRVVTEAFF.

This clone came up once. The V gene is TRBV27, the J gene TRBJ2-5; D may be TRBD1 (6 bases). Germline CDR1 MNHEY, CDR2 SMNVEV (reference sequence). This CDR3 has 13 residues. Between the trimmed V and J ends, which lost 5 bases and 3 bases, there was a span of 10 bases. This CDR3 is CASSRNREETQYF. DNA for the CDR3: TGTGCCAGCAGTAGAAACAGGGAAGAGACCCAGTACTTC.

V and J are TRBV9 and TRBJ2-7, with unresolved D. From germline, CDR1 is SGDLS and CDR2 YYNGEE. Trimming removed 0 bases at V and 3 bases at J, with 10 bases between. CDR3 length: 14 amino acids. CDR3 DNA sequence: TGTGCCAGCAGCGTAGACAGTACCCTCTACGAGCAGTACTTC. Its translation: CASSVDSTLYEQYF. Full variable domain (rest looked up from reference TRBV9 and TRBJ2-7): DSGVTQTPKHLITATGQRVTLRCSPRSGDLSVYWYQQSLDQGLQFLIQYYNGEERAKGNILERFSAQQFPDLHSELNLSSLELGDSALYFCASSVDSTLYEQYFGPGTRLTVT.

This sequence joins TRBV29-1 and TRBJ1-5, with a weak D call TRBD1 (5 bases). CDR1 is SQVTM, CDR2 ANQGSEA, per germline. Trimming took 4 bases from V and 5 from J, leaving 9 bases between them. The CDR3 totals 12 residues. As DNA, the CDR3 is TGCAGCGTTGGGGGGGAGGATCAGCCCCAGCATTTT. Protein: CSVGGEDQPQHF.

This chain uses TRBV4-1 with TRBJ2-1, with 8 bases aligning to TRBD2. This CDR3 spans 16 amino acids. Germline V CDR1 and CDR2: MGHRA, YSYEKL. V gave up 4 bases and J gave up 3 bases; unmatched junction bases: 8. The DNA of the CDR3 is TGCGCCAGCAGCCCACTAGCGGTTATCTTCTACAATGAGCAGTTCTTC. Its translation: CASSPLAVIFYNEQFF.

The V gene is TRBV4-1, the J gene TRBJ2-6; 9 positions match TRBD1. The CDR3 runs to 17 residues. Germline CDR1 and CDR2: MGHRA and YSYEKL. After removal of 4 bases from V and 4 bases from J, the junction contained 8 bases not matched to a gene. The CDR3 region has the DNA TGCGCCAGCAGCCCCTTGACAGGGGGTGCAGGGGCCAACGTCCTGACTTTC. This codes for CASSPLTGGAGANVLTF.

The chain combines TRBV5-6 with TRBJ2-7; TRBD1 matches at 7 bases. The J segment lost 13 bases and the V segment lost 3 bases, leaving 10 bases of the junction unmatched. The CDR3 consists of 12 residues. Germline V gene sequence: CDR1 SGHDT, CDR2 YYEEEE. CDR3 sequence (DNA): TGTGCCAGCAGCTCAATTAAGACAGGGATCTACTTC. Translation: CASSSIKTGIYF.

This clone was observed a few times. The V gene is TRBV5-5, the J gene TRBJ1-1, with a tentative D call TRBD1 (6 bases). Germline CDR1 SGHKS, CDR2 YYEKEE (reference sequence). V lost 0 bases and J 10 bases, leaving 16 bases between the germline ends. The CDR3 loop spans 14 amino acids. CDR3 nucleotide sequence: TGTGCCAGCAGCTTGGAGGGGGGGCAAAGGGGAGCTTTCTTT. This encodes CASSLEGGQRGAFF.

The table lists this clone with a count of one. The chain has TRBV29-1 and TRBJ1-2; 7 bases map to TRBD1. With 6 bases clipped from V and 6 bases from J, the junction kept 10 bases outside the gene matches. The length of the CDR3 is 13 residues. Germline V gene data show CDR1 as SQVTM and CDR2 as ANQGSEA. CDR3 region: CSVLQGISNGYTF. CDR3 DNA: TGCAGCGTGTTACAGGGGATTTCGAATGGCTACACCTTC.

This chain uses TRBV4-1 with TRBJ2-3; 11 bases map to TRBD2. The CDR3 covers 17 residues. Unmatched junction bases numbered 9, after V lost 5 bases and J lost 2 bases. Germline values: CDR1 MGHRA, CDR2 YSYEKL. CDR3: CASSLAGGRLYTDTQYF. The CDR3 region has the DNA TGCGCCAGCAGCTTAGCGGGAGGGCGCCTATACACAGATACGCAGTATTTT.

The chain uses TRBV7-3 and TRBJ2-1; weak D call: TRBD2 (6 bases). Germline CDR1 SGHTA, CDR2 FQGTGA. The V gene lost 4 bases and the J gene lost 10 bases, with 8 bases spanning the gap. The CDR3 has 11 residues. The chain's CDR3 is CASSSAGEQFF. The CDR3 region has the DNA TGTGCCAGCAGCTCCGCGGGGGAGCAGTTCTTC.

V and J are TRBV6-1 and TRBJ2-5; 13 bases are shared with TRBD2. The last part of the DNA fits TRBJ2-7 better; the J call may be wrong. The CDR3 has 16 residues. The germline gives CDR1 MNHNS, CDR2 SASEGT. The CDR3, as DNA: TGTGCCAGCAGTGGGAGGACTAGCGGGAGTCTCTACGAGCAGTACTTC. Protein product: CASSGRTSGSLYEQYF.

The chain joins TRBV6-4 to TRBJ2-3; 7 bases match TRBD2. V trimming: 2 bases; J trimming: 2 bases; junction bases outside the gene matches: 1. Germline-derived CDR1 and CDR2 are MRHNA and SNTAGT. This CDR3 is built from 14 residues. This CDR3 is CASSDRGVTDTQYF. CDR3 nucleotide sequence: TGTGCCAGCAGTGACCGGGGGGTCACAGATACGCAGTATTTT.

The chain carries TRBV2 and TRBJ2-3; TRBD2 aligns across 9 bases. V lost 7 bases and J lost 2; bases outside the gene matches: 10. CDR1 is SNHLY and CDR2 is FYNNEI in the germline V gene. This CDR3 spans 16 amino acids. CDR3 DNA: TGTGCCAGCACCCGAGGGACTAGCAGAACCACAGATACGCAGTATTTT. Its protein is CASTRGTSRTTDTQYF.

The chain joins TRBV9 to TRBJ2-5, with D possibly being TRBD1 (6 bases). The CDR3 is 14 amino acids. Germline CDR1 SGDLS, CDR2 YYNGEE. Deletions cut 2 bases from V and 2 bases from J, with 10 bases between. CDR3 loop: CASSVGTLQETQYF. CDR3 coding DNA: TGTGCCAGCAGCGTCGGGACATTACAAGAGACCCAGTACTTC.

This clone was seen just once. The J gene is TRBJ1-5, the V gene TRBV5-6; no definite D call. The CDR3 extends over 14 amino acids. The germline CDR1 and CDR2 sequences are SGHDT and YYEEEE. Deletions cut 2 bases from V and 4 bases from J, with 10 bases between. This chain's CDR3 is CASSLWPENQPQHF. The CDR3 DNA is TGTGCCAGCAGCTTATGGCCAGAAAATCAGCCCCAGCATTTT.